This TCR beta chain was documented in a study of CD8 T cells in ankylosing spondylitis. The CDR3 has 12 amino acids. V was shortened by 6 bases and J by 2 bases, with 8 bases between the two germline ends. Study-wide findings and caveats: A TCR beta motif made of under 10 highly homologous variants seemed typical of ankylosing spondylitis blood. Earlier literature documents some of the motif variants in reactive arthritis synovial fluid and blood. Reports say disease-linked clones showed up significantly more in matched ankylosing spondylitis synovial fluid. In peripheral blood, disease-linked CD8+ clones occurred at relatively low frequencies.

Details on this clonotype: What it binds is not known.

Quantitative 5'-RACE was performed with molecular barcodes, and it yielded the TCR beta libraries. Using its own MiXCR run on the 5' RACE reads, TCRdb lists one record per CDR3 protein. The sample lists under 950,000 distinct CDR3 sequences, around 19% occurring once. This clonotype was sampled from a male donor with ankylosing spondylitis. The sample comprised blood, either unsorted or a sorted T cell fraction (not recorded which). This chain connects TRBV12-3 or TRBV12-4 to TRBJ2-7; D not certain. The CDR3 spells CASSFSTYEQYF. The DNA of the CDR3 is TGTGCCAGCAGCTTCAGCACCTACGAGCAGTACTTC.